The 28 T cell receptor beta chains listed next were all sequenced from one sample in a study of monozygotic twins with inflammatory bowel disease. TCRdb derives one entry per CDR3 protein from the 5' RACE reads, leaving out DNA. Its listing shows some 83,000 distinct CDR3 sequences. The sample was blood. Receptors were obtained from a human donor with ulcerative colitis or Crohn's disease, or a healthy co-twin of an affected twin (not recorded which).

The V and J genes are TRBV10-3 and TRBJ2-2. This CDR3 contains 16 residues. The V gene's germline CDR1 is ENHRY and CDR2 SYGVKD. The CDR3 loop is CAISAGFLRNTGELFF.

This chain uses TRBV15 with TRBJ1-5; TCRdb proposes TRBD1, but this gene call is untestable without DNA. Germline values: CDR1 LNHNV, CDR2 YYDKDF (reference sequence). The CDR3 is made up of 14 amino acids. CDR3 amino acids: CATSRDRGTQPQHF.

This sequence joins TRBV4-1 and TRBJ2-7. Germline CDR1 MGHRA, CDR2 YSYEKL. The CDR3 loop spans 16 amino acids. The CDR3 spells CASSQEVSAGFHEQYF.

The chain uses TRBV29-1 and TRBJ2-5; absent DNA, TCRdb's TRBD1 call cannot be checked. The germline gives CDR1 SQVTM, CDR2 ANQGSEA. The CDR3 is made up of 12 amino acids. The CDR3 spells CRAGQGGETQYF.

This chain's CDR3 is CASSEAKLGQETQYF. This chain joins TRBV2 and TRBJ2-5. Per the germline V gene, CDR1 is SNHLY and CDR2 is FYNNEI. There are 15 residues in the CDR3.

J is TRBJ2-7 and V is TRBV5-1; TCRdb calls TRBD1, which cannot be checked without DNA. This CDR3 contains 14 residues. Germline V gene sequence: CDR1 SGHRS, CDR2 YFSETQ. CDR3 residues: CASSFNGGSYEQYF.

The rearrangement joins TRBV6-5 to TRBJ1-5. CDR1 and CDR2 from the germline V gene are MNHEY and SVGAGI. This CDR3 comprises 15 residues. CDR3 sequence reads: CASSYSRPGNQPQHF.

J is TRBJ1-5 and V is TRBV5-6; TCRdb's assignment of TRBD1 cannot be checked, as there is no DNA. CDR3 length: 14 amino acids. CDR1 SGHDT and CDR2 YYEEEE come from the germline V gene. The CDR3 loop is CASSFGAVSRAQHF.

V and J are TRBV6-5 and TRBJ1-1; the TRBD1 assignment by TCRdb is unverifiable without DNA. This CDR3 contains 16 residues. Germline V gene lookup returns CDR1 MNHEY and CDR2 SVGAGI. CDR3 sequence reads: CASSYSQGAGNTEAFF.

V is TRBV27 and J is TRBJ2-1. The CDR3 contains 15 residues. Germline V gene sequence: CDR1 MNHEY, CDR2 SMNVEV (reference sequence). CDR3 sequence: CASSLSVGSYNEQFF.

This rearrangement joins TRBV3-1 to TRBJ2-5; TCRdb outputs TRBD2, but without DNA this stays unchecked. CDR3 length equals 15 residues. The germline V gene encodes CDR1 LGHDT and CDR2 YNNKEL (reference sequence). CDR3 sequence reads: CASSPYRTIQETQYF.

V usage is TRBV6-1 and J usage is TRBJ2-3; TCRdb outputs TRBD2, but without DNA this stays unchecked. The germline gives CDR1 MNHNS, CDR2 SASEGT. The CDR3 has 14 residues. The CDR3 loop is CASSSGALGDTQYF.

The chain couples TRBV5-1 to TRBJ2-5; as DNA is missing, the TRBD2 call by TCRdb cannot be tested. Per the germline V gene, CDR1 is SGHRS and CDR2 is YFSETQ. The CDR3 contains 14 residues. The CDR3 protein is CASRDGLATETQYF. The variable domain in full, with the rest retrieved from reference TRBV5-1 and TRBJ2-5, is KAGVTQTPRYLIKTRGQQVTLSCSPISGHRSVSWYQQTPGQGLQFLFEYFSETQRNKGNFPGRFSGRQFSNSRSEMNVSTLELGDSALYLCASRDGLATETQYFGPGTRLLVL.

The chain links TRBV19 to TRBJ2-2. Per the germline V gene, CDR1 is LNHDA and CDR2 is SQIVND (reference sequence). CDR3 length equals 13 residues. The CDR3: CASTSVNTGELFF.

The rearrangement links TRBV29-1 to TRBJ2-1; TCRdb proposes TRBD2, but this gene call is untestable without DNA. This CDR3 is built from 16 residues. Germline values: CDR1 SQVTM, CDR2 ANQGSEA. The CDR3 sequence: CSANQGTSFPYNEQFF.

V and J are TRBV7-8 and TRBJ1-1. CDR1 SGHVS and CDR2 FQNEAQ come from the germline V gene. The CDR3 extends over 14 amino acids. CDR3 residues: CASSLASAGREAFF.

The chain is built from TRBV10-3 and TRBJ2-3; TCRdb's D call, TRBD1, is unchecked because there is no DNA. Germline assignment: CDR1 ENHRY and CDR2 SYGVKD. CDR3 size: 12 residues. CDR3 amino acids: CAISGQGSTQYF.

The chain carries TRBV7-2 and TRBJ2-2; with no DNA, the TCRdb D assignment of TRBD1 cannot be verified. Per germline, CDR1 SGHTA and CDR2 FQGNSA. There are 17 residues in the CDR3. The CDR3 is CASRLAGGRRYTGELFF. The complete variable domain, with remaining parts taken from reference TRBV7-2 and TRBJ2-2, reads GAGVSQSPSNKVTEKGKDVELRCDPISGHTALYWYRQSLGQGLEFLIYFQGNSAPDKSGLPSDRFSAERTGGSVSTLTIQRTQQEDSAVYLCASRLAGGRRYTGELFFGEGSRLTVL.

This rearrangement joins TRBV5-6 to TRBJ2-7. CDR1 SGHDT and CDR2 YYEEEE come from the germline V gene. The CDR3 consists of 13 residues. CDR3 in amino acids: CASSSDNSYEQYF.

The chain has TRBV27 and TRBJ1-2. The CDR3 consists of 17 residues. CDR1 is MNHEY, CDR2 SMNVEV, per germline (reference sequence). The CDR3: CASSLSGGTALLYGYTF.

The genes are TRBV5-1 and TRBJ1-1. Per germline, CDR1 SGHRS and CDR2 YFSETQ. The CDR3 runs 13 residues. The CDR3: CASSYGLNTEAFF.

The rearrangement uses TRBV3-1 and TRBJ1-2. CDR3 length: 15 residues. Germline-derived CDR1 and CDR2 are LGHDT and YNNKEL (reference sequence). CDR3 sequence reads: CASISRRFRSYGYTF.

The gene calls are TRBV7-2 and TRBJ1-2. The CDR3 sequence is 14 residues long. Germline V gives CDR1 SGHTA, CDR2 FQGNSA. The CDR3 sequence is CASSLGELIYGYTF. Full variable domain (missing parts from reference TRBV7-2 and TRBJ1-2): GAGVSQSPSNKVTEKGKDVELRCDPISGHTALYWYRQSLGQGLEFLIYFQGNSAPDKSGLPSDRFSAERTGGSVSTLTIQRTQQEDSAVYLCASSLGELIYGYTFGSGTRLTVV.

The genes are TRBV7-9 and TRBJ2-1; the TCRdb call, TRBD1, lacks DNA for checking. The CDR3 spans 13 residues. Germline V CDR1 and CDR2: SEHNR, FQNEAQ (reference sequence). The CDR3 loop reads CATYYRGQNEQFF.

The CDR3 is CASSLGTVTDTQYF. This rearrangement joins TRBV11-3 to TRBJ2-3. The germline gives CDR1 SGHNT, CDR2 YENEEA. The CDR3 sequence is 14 residues long.

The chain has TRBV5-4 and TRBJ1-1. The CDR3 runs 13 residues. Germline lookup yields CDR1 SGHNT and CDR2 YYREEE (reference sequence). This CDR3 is CASSRMFNTEAFF. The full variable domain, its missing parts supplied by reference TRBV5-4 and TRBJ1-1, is ETGVTQSPTHLIKTRGQQVTLRCSSQSGHNTVSWYQQALGQGPQFIFQYYREEENGRGNFPPRFSGLQFPNYSSELNVNALELDDSALYLCASSRMFNTEAFFGQGTRLTVV.

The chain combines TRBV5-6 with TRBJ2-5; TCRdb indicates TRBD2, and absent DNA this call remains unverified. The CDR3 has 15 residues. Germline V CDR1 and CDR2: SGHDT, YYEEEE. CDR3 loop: CASSPRTSVPETQYF. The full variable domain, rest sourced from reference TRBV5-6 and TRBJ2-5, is DAGVTQSPTHLIKTRGQQVTLRCSPKSGHDTVSWYQQALGQGPQFIFQYYEEEERQRGNFPDRFSGHQFPNYSSELNVNALLLGDSALYLCASSPRTSVPETQYFGPGTRLLVL.

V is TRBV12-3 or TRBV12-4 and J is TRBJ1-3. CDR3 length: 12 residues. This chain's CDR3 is CASSLSGNTIYF.